The entry below describes one TCR beta chain. The record originates from a study of blood T cell repertoires in COVID-19. Study overall: Samples of COVID-19 (acute and convalescent) were obtained from the United States, Italy and Spain. The analysed material was cDNA or gDNA that came from T cells, B-cell-depleted T cells, or PBMCs.

Per the study methods: Amplification of reference gene primers was used by the study to estimate nucleated cell counts. Sequencing was performed with immunoSEQ multiplex PCR; in TCRdb, only in-frame clones are kept and a portion is missing. Clonal size and the V and J genes are those of that table, whereas D and trimming came from the DNA. The repertoire holds more than 150,000 clones, with 80% as singletons. Deletions cut 0 bases from V and 0 bases from J, with 16 bases between. CDR1 is SGDLS, CDR2 YYNGEE, per germline. CDR3 size: 17 residues. The chain carries TRBV9 and TRBJ2-7; weak D call: TRBD1 (6 bases). The sample comprised peripheral blood. This clonotype was obtained from a man in his fifties or sixties with acute or convalescent COVID-19. Written as DNA, the CDR3 is TGTGCCAGCAGCGTAGGTCCGGGACAAATGTCCTCCTACGAGCAGTACTTC. Its protein product is CASSVGPGQMSSYEQYF.